Listed here are 19 T cell receptor beta chains from one sample, sequenced in a study of PD-1 blockade in classical Hodgkin lymphoma. Time point here: cycle 4 day 1 (C4D1), after 6 weeks of nivolumab. Each patient's relapse followed autologous stem cell transplantation, and brentuximab vedotin exposure varied. The table came from immunoSEQ multiplex PCR; TCRdb's copy has only in-frame clones and leaves some out. The sample yields roughly 100,000 clones, around 80% seen once. Sequenced here: peripheral blood mononuclear cells (PBMCs), sampled before the fourth cycle of nivolumab. The receptors shown here come from a human donor with classical Hodgkin lymphoma.

This sequence joins TRBV7-3 and TRBJ2-1; D might be TRBD1 (5 bases). Trimming shortened V by 5 bases and J by 4 bases, and 9 bases separated the two germline ends. There are 13 residues in the CDR3. Germline CDR1 and CDR2: SGHTA and FQGTGA. The CDR3 bases are TGTGCCAGCAGCAAAGACAGATACAATGAGCAGTTCTTC. Protein product: CASSKDRYNEQFF.

The rearrangement joins TRBV6-6 to TRBJ2-3; D is undetermined. Germline loops: CDR1 MNHNY, CDR2 SVGAGI (reference sequence). V lost 4 bases, J lost 0 bases, and 11 bases lay in between. This CDR3 region has 15 residues. DNA for the CDR3: TGTGCCAGCAGTTCCCTGACACGTAGCACAGATACGCAGTATTTT. Translating gives CASSSLTRSTDTQYF.

This clone was seen just once. The J gene is TRBJ2-5, the V gene TRBV5-1; no clear D gene. Germline V gene lookup returns CDR1 SGHRS and CDR2 YFSETQ. The CDR3 extends over 14 amino acids. V lost 4 bases and J lost 0, with 10 bases in between. The CDR3: CASSTRVYQETQYF. The DNA of the CDR3 is TGCGCCAGCAGCACCCGGGTGTACCAAGAGACCCAGTACTTC.

V usage is TRBV4-1 and J usage is TRBJ2-4, with D perhaps matching TRBD1 or TRBD2 (6 bases each). The CDR3 is made up of 17 amino acids. Germline V CDR1 and CDR2: MGHRA, YSYEKL. V lost 0 bases, J lost 3 bases, and 15 bases lay in between. The CDR3 spells CASSQDPRGQGKNIQYF. The CDR3 nucleotides are TGCGCCAGCAGCCAAGATCCCCGGGGGCAGGGCAAAAACATTCAGTACTTC.

A few counts support this clone. The chain couples TRBV19 to TRBJ1-1; the D is unclear. Germline loops: CDR1 LNHDA, CDR2 SQIVND (reference sequence). Trimming pared 8 bases from V and 2 bases from J, leaving 12 bases between. The CDR3 is 13 amino acids. Written as DNA, the CDR3 is TGTGCCAGTCAAAGGACGGGTAACACTGAAGCTTTCTTT. Protein: CASQRTGNTEAFF.

The gene calls are TRBV15 and TRBJ2-2; tentatively, D is TRBD1 (7 bases). CDR3 length equals 15 residues. Germline V CDR1 and CDR2: LNHNV, YYDKDF (reference sequence). V shed 8 bases and J shed 2 bases, with 15 bases lying between them. The CDR3 bases are TGTGCCACCCGGAGGGGGCAGGAAAACACCGGGGAGCTGTTTTTT. Protein: CATRRGQENTGELFF.

This clone was found a few times. The chain carries TRBV18 and TRBJ2-4; 11 nucleotides agree with TRBD2. CDR3 length equals 15 residues. In germline, CDR1 is KGHSH, CDR2 LQKENI. V dropped 5 bases and J dropped 3; count of bases not matched to a gene: 3. The CDR3 nucleotides read TGTGCCAGCTCAACTAGCGGGGGCGACAAAAACATTCAGTACTTC. Its protein is CASSTSGGDKNIQYF.

This clone was observed a handful of times. J is TRBJ2-5 and V is TRBV27, with 7 bases that match TRBD2. Germline CDR1 reads MNHEY; CDR2 reads SMNVEV (reference sequence). J gave up 6 bases and V 5 bases, and 6 bases lay outside the gene matches. The CDR3 runs to 13 residues. In DNA form, the CDR3 reads TGTGCCAGCAGTCCGGGACTAAGACAGACCCAGTACTTC. The encoded protein is CASSPGLRQTQYF.

The table lists this clone with a few counts. V gene TRBV7-9 combines with J gene TRBJ1-6; 7 bases align to TRBD1. The V gene end was trimmed by 7 bases and the J gene end by 8 bases; junction bases not matched to a gene: 11. The CDR3 spans 15 residues. Per germline, CDR1 SEHNR and CDR2 FQNEAQ (reference sequence). CDR3 DNA sequence: TGTGCCAGCACCTCGACAGGGAACAGGTATTCACCCCTCCACTTT. Protein product: CASTSTGNRYSPLHF.

The gene calls are TRBV6-5 and TRBJ1-2; TRBD1 agrees at 8 bases. CDR3 length: 15 amino acids. The V segment lost 5 bases and the J segment 1 base; nucleotides outside the gene matches: 6. The germline gives CDR1 MNHEY, CDR2 SVGAGI. The CDR3 bases are TGTGCCAGCAGTGCCAGGGGGCTCCTTAACTATGGCTACACCTTC. Translated: CASSARGLLNYGYTF.

The chain carries TRBV9 and TRBJ1-3; 7 bases line up with TRBD1. Germline trimming cut 4 bases from V and 4 bases from J; bases unmatched to any gene: 5. The germline V gene encodes CDR1 SGDLS and CDR2 YYNGEE. The CDR3 covers 14 residues. The CDR3 sequence is CASSLDRAGNTIYF. CDR3 sequence (DNA): TGTGCCAGCAGCCTTGACAGGGCCGGAAACACCATATATTTT.

The chain uses TRBV13 and TRBJ1-2; maybe TRBD1 (5 bases). Trimming removed 8 bases from V and 4 bases from J, with 14 bases in between. The CDR3 has 13 amino acids. Germline CDR1 reads PRHDT; CDR2 reads FYEKMQ (reference sequence). DNA for the CDR3: TGTGCCAGCGGACCGGGGGGGACCTATGGCTACACCTTC. It codes for CASGPGGTYGYTF.

The chain combines TRBV6-5 with TRBJ2-3; 10 positions match TRBD2. Germline values: CDR1 MNHEY, CDR2 SVGAGI. The CDR3 is 13 amino acids. Trimming took 6 bases from V and 4 from J; bases not matched to a gene: 1. The CDR3 DNA reads as TGTGCCAGCAGGCTAGCGGGAGCAGATACGCAGTATTTT. Protein sequence: CASRLAGADTQYF.

V and J are TRBV6-5 and TRBJ1-4; no clear D. The CDR3 is 14 amino acids. CDR1 is MNHEY and CDR2 is SVGAGI in the germline V gene. V was clipped by 6 bases and J by 1 base, with 9 bases between them. The CDR3: CASSRRVTNEKLFF. The CDR3 coding sequence is TGTGCCAGCAGCCGAAGGGTAACTAATGAAAAACTGTTTTTT.

This chain links TRBV6-5 with TRBJ2-2, with 9 bases aligning to TRBD1. The V segment lost 7 bases and the J segment 6 bases; nucleotides outside the gene matches: 3. This CDR3 has 13 residues. Germline V gives CDR1 MNHEY, CDR2 SVGAGI. CDR3 sequence reads: CASTRTGAGELFF. DNA of the CDR3: TGTGCCAGCACGAGGACAGGGGCCGGGGAGCTGTTTTTT.

The V gene is TRBV5-1, the J gene TRBJ2-3; D might be TRBD1 (5 bases). In germline, CDR1 is SGHRS, CDR2 YFSETQ. V was cut by 4 bases and J by 2 bases, with 14 bases left in between. The CDR3 contains 15 residues. CDR3 DNA sequence: TGCGCCAGCAGCCCAGCACAGGTTATCACAGATACGCAGTATTTT. Translated: CASSPAQVITDTQYF.

This clone came up once. The chain couples TRBV27 to TRBJ1-5, with D unresolved. CDR1 is MNHEY, CDR2 SMNVEV, per germline (reference sequence). The CDR3 consists of 14 residues. Trimming removed 5 bases at V and 1 base at J, with 9 bases between. CDR3: CASSPHGSNQPQHF. The CDR3 DNA is TGTGCCAGCAGTCCGCACGGCAGCAATCAGCCCCAGCATTTT.

This clone was counted once. The chain uses TRBV28 and TRBJ1-6, with D tentatively TRBD1 (6 bases). V lost 8 bases and J 9 bases, leaving 14 bases between the germline ends. This CDR3 comprises 13 residues. Germline-derived CDR1 and CDR2 are MDHEN and SYDVKM. Here the CDR3 reads CASWTERGSPLHF. The CDR3, as DNA: TGTGCCAGCTGGACAGAAAGGGGTTCACCCCTCCACTTT.

The chain combines TRBV11-2 with TRBJ2-7; TRBD1 matches 7 bases. CDR3 length: 17 amino acids. Unmatched junction bases numbered 12, after V lost 2 bases and J lost 2 bases. Germline assignment: CDR1 SGHAT and CDR2 FQNNGV. CDR3 loop: CASSLRPTGLITYEQYF. CDR3 nucleotide sequence: TGTGCCAGCAGCTTAAGGCCGACAGGGCTTATTACCTACGAGCAGTACTTC.